The rows below give T cell receptor beta chains drawn from one sample of a study of T cell responses to AZD1222 COVID-19 vaccine. Some clones are missing from TCRdb's copy, which holds only in-frame ones; the method was immunoSEQ multiplex PCR. This sample has roughly 90,000 clones, with roughly 89% found just once. The sample in question was peripheral blood, obtained 28 days after the second AZD1222 dose. The receptors stem from an adult who received the AZD1222 COVID-19 vaccine. CDR3s include the opening cysteine and the closing phenylalanine or tryptophan. The D gene is left open where the match is weak. Expanded clones are given a class, and other clones once, few, many or no size at all.

few TRBJ1-6 TRBV11-1 NA TGTGCCAGCAGCTTATTGGGGTTTTCGAATTCACCCCTCCACTTT CASSLLGFSNSPLHF
few TRBJ1-1 TRBV25-1 NA TGTGCCAGCAGGGAGACAGGACCTAACACTGAAGCTTTCTTT CASRETGPNTEAFF
NA TRBJ1-1 TRBV30 NA TGTGCCTGGGAGAGAAACACTGAAGCTTTCTTT CAWERNTEAFF
once TRBJ1-4 TRBV18 NA TGTGCCAGCTCACCGTACTCAATTCTGACAGGTTGGAATGAAAAACTGTTTTTT CASSPYSILTGWNEKLFF
NA TRBJ2-7 TRBV18 NA TGTGCCAGCTCACCACTCGTTTCCTTTTACTCCTACGAGCAGTACTTC CASSPLVSFYSYEQYF
NA TRBJ2-3 TRBV7-9 NA TGTGCCAGCAGCCCACGCACGCCAGGGGCCCTTAGCACAGATACGCAGTATTTT CASSPRTPGALSTDTQYF
NA TRBJ2-3 TRBV28 TRBD2 TGTGCCAGCAGCCGCGGGTTTAGGCTGCTAGCGGGGGGTCGCACAGATACGCAGTATTTT CASSRGFRLLAGGRTDTQYF
NA TRBJ1-1 TRBV28 NA TGTGCCAGCAGTTTAACGGGGGCGAGCACTGAAGCTTTCTTT CASSLTGASTEAFF
NA TRBJ1-6 TRBV25-1 NA TGTGCCAGCAGTTTCAACACGGCAGGAGCTAATTCACCCCTCCACTTT CASSFNTAGANSPLHF
NA TRBJ2-2 TRBV7-2 NA TGTGCCAGCAGCATACTTAGTTCGTACACCGGGGAGCTGTTTTTT CASSILSSYTGELFF
NA TRBJ2-3 TRBV7-3 TRBD2 TGTGCCAGCAGCTTAATTCCAGCGGGGGGAACAGATACGCAGTATTTT CASSLIPAGGTDTQYF
once TRBJ2-1 TRBV7-9 TRBD1 TGTGCCAGCAGCTTACCCGGGACAGACTACAATGAGCAGTTCTTC CASSLPGTDYNEQFF
NA TRBJ1-1 TRBV28 NA TGTGCCACCAGACAGGCCACTGAAGCTTTCTTT CATRQATEAFF
NA TRBJ1-2 TRBV27 TRBD1 TGTGCCAGCAGTTTATCGGCACAGGGGAACTATGGCTACACCTTC CASSLSAQGNYGYTF
NA TRBJ2-2 TRBV19 TRBD1 TGTGCCAGTAGTCTCGGACAGGCGGACACCGGGGAGCTGTTTTTT CASSLGQADTGELFF
NA TRBJ2-3 TRBV3-1/TRBV3-2 NA TGTGCCAGCAGCCAAGATTTAGCGGTTAAAAGCACAGATACGCAGTATTTT CASSQDLAVKSTDTQYF
NA TRBJ2-1 TRBV29-1 TRBD2 TGCAGCGTTGAATGGACTAGCGGCTACAATGAGCAGTTCTTC CSVEWTSGYNEQFF
NA TRBJ2-3 TRBV9 NA TGTGCCAGCACCCCAGGGGGGGATACGCAGTATTTT CASTPGGDTQYF
NA TRBJ2-1 TRBV5-6 TRBD2 TGTGCCAGCAACCAGCCTAGCGGAGGGTACTACAATGAGCAGTTCTTC CASNQPSGGYYNEQFF
NA TRBJ2-5 TRBV7-3 TRBD1 TGTGCCAGCAGCCCCCGTCGGACAGGGGGCTTAGAGACCCAGTACTTC CASSPRRTGGLETQYF
once TRBJ1-2 TRBV24-1 NA TGTGCCACCAGTGAGCCCGGAGCCGATGGCTACACCTTC CATSEPGADGYTF
NA TRBJ1-1 TRBV25-1 NA TGTGCCAGCAGCCCCGGGGTTGAAGCTTTCTTT CASSPGVEAFF
once TRBJ2-7 TRBV10-3 TRBD1 TGTGCCATCAGCGCGAAACAGGGGGTTACCTACGAGCAGTACTTC CAISAKQGVTYEQYF
once TRBJ2-1 TRBV7-9 TRBD2 TGTGCCAGCAGCTTAACTAGCGGGGAGTACAATGAGCAGTTCTTC CASSLTSGEYNEQFF
NA TRBJ2-5 TRBV7-3 NA TGTGCCAGCAGCTTAAACAGGAAAGAGACCCAGTACTTC CASSLNRKETQYF
NA TRBJ1-2 TRBV6-5 NA TGTGCCAGCAGTCCCCTTGGACGCCCCTATGGCTACACCTTC CASSPLGRPYGYTF
once TRBJ2-5 TRBV5-6 NA TGTGCCAGCAGCGTTAGGGACCACGCCCCGGAGACCCAGTACTTC CASSVRDHAPETQYF
NA TRBJ2-6 TRBV14 TRBD1 TGTGCCAGCAGCCAGACAGGGAAGTCAGGGGCCAACGTCCTGACTTTC CASSQTGKSGANVLTF
NA TRBJ1-3 TRBV3-1/TRBV3-2 TRBD1 TGTGCCAGCAGCCCACAGGGGGAAGCTGGAAACACCATATATTTT CASSPQGEAGNTIYF
NA TRBJ1-3 TRBV6-2/TRBV6-3 NA TGTGCCAGCAGTGAGGGACTGTACGGAAACACCATATATTTT CASSEGLYGNTIYF
NA TRBJ2-3 TRBV6-4 TRBD2 TGTGCCAGCAGTGGAAGTGGGGGGGCAGATACGCAGTATTTT CASSGSGGADTQYF
NA TRBJ1-3 TRBV2 NA TGTGCCAGCAGACAGGAATTATGGAGCTCTGGAAACACCATATATTTT CASRQELWSSGNTIYF
NA TRBJ2-1 TRBV11-2 NA TGTGCCAGCAGCTTAGTCGCAGGGGTTGAAGTTCATGAGCAGTTCTTC CASSLVAGVEVHEQFF
NA TRBJ1-5 TRBV5-8 NA TGTGCCAGCAGCCGGCGGGGAATAGGCAATCAGCCCCAGCATTTT CASSRRGIGNQPQHF
once TRBJ2-3 TRBV23-1 TRBD2 TGCGCCAATGAACTTACTAGCGGGGGGGCTTTACGACACACAGATACGCAGTATTTT CANELTSGGALRHTDTQYF
NA TRBJ2-2 TRBV28 TRBD1 TGTGCCAGCAGCCAGTTAGGGGGCGCGAACACCGGGGAGCTGTTTTTT CASSQLGGANTGELFF
NA TRBJ2-3 TRBV7-2 NA TGTGCCAGCAGCTTAGCGGTTCGGGGCCATCGTGGCGCGGATACGCAGTATTTT CASSLAVRGHRGADTQYF
NA TRBJ1-4 TRBV7-2 NA TGTGCCAGCAGCTTAGTTCATGAAAAACTGTTTTTT CASSLVHEKLFF
NA TRBJ2-1 TRBV15 TRBD2 TGTGCCACCAGCAGAGGGTTGGGACTAGTGTCCTACAATGAGCAGTTCTTC CATSRGLGLVSYNEQFF
NA TRBJ1-4 TRBV12-3/TRBV12-4 NA TGTGCCAGCAGTCAAGGGGCTGAAAAACTGTTTTTT CASSQGAEKLFF
NA TRBJ2-3 TRBV25-1 NA TGTGCCAGCCGGGGGAGGATCGGCACAGATACGCAGTATTTT CASRGRIGTDTQYF
NA TRBJ2-3 TRBV7-2 TRBD2 TGTGCCAGCAGCCGGACTAGCGGGGGATTCACAGATACGCAGTATTTT CASSRTSGGFTDTQYF
NA TRBJ1-5 TRBV19 TRBD1 TGTGCCAGTAGTGCAGATACAGGGGAGGGGGATCAGCCCCAGCATTTT CASSADTGEGDQPQHF
NA TRBJ1-6 TRBV5-4 NA TGTGCCAGCAGCTTTAAGTCAGCTGATTCACCCCTCCACTTT CASSFKSADSPLHF
once TRBJ1-6 TRBV6-5 NA TGTGCCAGCAGTACCCGGGACCTTAATTCACCCCTCCACTTT CASSTRDLNSPLHF
NA TRBJ2-2 TRBV2 TRBD1 TGTGCCAGCAGTGTGACAGGGGAAGCCGGGGAGCTGTTTTTT CASSVTGEAGELFF
NA TRBJ2-1 TRBV4-1 TRBD1 TGCGCCAGCAGCCAAGCCGACAGGGTAGGTGAGCAGTTCTTC CASSQADRVGEQFF
NA TRBJ2-2 TRBV9 TRBD2 TGTGCCAGCAGCGTAGCCAGCGGGGGGGCCAGCGGGGAGCTGTTTTTT CASSVASGGASGELFF
NA TRBJ2-5 TRBV27 TRBD1 TGTGCTGCTGGACAGGGCGAAGAGACCCAGTACTTC CAAGQGEETQYF
NA TRBJ1-5 TRBV27 NA TGTGCCAGCAGTTCCTCCTGGGGGGAGGTCAATCAGCCCCAGCATTTT CASSSSWGEVNQPQHF
NA TRBJ2-3 TRBV19 TRBD2 TGTGCCTGTTCCTCCGGGGGGGCCTTATTTGATACGCAGTATTTT CACSSGGALFDTQYF
NA TRBJ2-6 TRBV2 NA TGTGCCAGCAGTGCAGACCGCAACTCTGGGGCCAACGTCCTGACTTTC CASSADRNSGANVLTF
NA TRBJ2-7 TRBV6-5 TRBD1 TGTGCCAGCAGTCCCCTGCCCGGGACAGGGGACGAGCAGTACTTC CASSPLPGTGDEQYF
NA TRBJ2-7 TRBV3-1/TRBV3-2 NA TGTGCCAGCTCAAGGACCTACGAGCAGTACTTC CASSRTYEQYF